This T cell receptor (beta chain) is drawn from a study of cytomegalovirus exposure and HLA in healthy donors. It was with 60 Vbeta and 13 Jbeta primers that the PCR ran. Assay: immunoSEQ multiplex PCR; the TCRdb copy retains only in-frame clones and omits some. The profile shows some 110,000 clones, around 80% of them singletons. The source is a woman aged 25 to 45 in good health and CMV-seronegative. Sequenced input: PBMCs.

The chain's CDR3 is CASSFIAGSTDTQYF. The CDR3 DNA follows: TGCGCCAGCAGCTTTATAGCGGGGAGCACAGATACGCAGTATTTT. The genes are TRBV5-1 and TRBJ2-3, with 8 bases fitting TRBD2. This CDR3 has 15 residues. Germline CDR1 is SGHRS and CDR2 is YFSETQ. The J segment lost 0 bases and the V segment lost 2 bases, leaving 2 bases of the junction unmatched. Full variable domain (missing parts from reference TRBV5-1 and TRBJ2-3): KAGVTQTPRYLIKTRGQQVTLSCSPISGHRSVSWYQQTPGQGLQFLFEYFSETQRNKGNFPGRFSGRQFSNSRSEMNVSTLELGDSALYLCASSFIAGSTDTQYFGPGTRLTVL.